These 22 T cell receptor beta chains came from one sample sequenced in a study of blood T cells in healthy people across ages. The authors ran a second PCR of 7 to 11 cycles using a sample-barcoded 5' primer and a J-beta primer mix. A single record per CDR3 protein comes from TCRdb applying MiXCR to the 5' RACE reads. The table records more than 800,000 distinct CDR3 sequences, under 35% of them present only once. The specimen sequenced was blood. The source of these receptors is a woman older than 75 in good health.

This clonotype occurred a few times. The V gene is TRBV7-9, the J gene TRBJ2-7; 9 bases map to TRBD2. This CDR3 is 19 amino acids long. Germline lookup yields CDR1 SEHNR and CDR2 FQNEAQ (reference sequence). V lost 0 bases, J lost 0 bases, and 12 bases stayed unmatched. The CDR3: CASSLAPSSGGLSSYEQYF. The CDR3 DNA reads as TGTGCCAGCAGCTTAGCCCCGAGCAGCGGGGGGCTTAGCTCCTACGAGCAGTACTTC.

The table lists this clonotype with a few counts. The CDR3, as DNA: TGCGCCAGCAGCCCGGAGCCCCCCCCGAACACCGGGGAGCTGTTTTTT. Protein: CASSPEPPPNTGELFF. This chain links TRBV4-3 with TRBJ2-2; D not certain. V dropped 4 bases and J dropped 0 bases, with 12 bases sitting between them. Germline V gene sequence: CDR1 LGHNA, CDR2 YSLEER. This CDR3 is 16 amino acids long.

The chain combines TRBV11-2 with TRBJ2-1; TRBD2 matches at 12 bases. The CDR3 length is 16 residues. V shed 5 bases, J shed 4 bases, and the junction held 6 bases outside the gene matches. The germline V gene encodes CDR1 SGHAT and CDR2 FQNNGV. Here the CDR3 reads CASSEVGTSGYNEQFF. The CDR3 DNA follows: TGTGCCAGCAGCGAAGTAGGGACTAGCGGGTACAATGAGCAGTTCTTC.

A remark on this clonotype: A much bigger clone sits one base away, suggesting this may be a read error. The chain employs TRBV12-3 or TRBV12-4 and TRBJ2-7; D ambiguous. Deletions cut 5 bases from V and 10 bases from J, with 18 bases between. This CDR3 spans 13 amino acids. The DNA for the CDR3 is TGTGCCAGCAGTCCTCCGACACCAGAGGCCCAGTACTTC. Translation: CASSPPTPEAQYF.

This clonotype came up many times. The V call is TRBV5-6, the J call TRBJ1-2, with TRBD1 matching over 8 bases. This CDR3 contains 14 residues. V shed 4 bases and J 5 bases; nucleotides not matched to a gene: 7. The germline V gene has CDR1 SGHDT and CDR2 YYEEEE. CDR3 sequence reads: CASSRSQGAYGYTF. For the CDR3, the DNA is TGTGCCAGCAGCAGATCCCAGGGGGCTTATGGCTACACCTTC.

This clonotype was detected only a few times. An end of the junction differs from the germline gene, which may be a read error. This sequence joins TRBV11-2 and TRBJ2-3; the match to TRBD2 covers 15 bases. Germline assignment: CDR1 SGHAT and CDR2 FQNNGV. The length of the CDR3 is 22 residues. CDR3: CAGSSPSSGLAGGLLSTDTQYF. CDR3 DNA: TGTGCCGGCAGTTCCCCCTCTAGCGGACTAGCGGGGGGGCTACTAAGCACAGATACGCAGTATTTT.

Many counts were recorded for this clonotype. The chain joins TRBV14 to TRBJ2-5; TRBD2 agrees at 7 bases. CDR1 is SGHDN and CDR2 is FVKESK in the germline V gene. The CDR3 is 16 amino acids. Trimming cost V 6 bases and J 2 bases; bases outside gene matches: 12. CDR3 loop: CASSGTTPIQQETQYF. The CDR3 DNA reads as TGTGCCAGCAGTGGGACTACCCCTATTCAACAAGAGACCCAGTACTTC. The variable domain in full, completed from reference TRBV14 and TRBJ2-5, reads EAGVTQFPSHSVIEKGQTVTLRCDPISGHDNLYWYRRVMGKEIKFLLHFVKESKQDESGMPNNRFLAERTGGTYSTLKVQPAELEDSGVYFCASSGTTPIQQETQYFGPGTRLLVL.

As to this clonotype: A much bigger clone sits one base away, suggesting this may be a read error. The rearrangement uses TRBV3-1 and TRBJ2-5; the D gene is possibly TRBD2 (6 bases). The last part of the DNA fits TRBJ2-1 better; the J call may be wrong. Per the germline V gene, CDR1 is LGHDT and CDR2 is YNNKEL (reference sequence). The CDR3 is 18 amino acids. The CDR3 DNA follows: TGTGCCAGCACACGCCACTCTGCTAGCGAGGGAGGCCAAGAGACCCAGTTCTTC. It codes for CASTRHSASEGGQETQFF.

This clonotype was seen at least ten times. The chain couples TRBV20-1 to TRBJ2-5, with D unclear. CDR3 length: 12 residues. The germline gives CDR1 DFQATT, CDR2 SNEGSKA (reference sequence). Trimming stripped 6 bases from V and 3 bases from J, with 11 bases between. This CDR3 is CSAFRGEETQYF. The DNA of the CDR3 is TGCAGTGCCTTTCGTGGCGAAGAGACCCAGTACTTC.

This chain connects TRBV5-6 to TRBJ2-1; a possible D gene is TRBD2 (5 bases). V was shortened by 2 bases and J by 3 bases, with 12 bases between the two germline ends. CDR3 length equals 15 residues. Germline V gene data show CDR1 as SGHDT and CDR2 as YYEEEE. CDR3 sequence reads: CASSFSGSLYNEQFF. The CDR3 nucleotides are TGTGCCAGCAGCTTCTCGGGGAGCCTCTACAATGAGCAGTTCTTC.

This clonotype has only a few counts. The DNA for the CDR3 is TGCGCCAGCAGCCAAGATGCCCTAGCGGGGGGGACAGATACGCAGTATTTT. Amino acids: CASSQDALAGGTDTQYF. The chain carries TRBV4-3 and TRBJ2-3; TRBD2 matches 12 bases. The CDR3 totals 17 residues. Germline lookup yields CDR1 LGHNA and CDR2 YSLEER. V lost 0 bases, J lost 3 bases, and 4 bases stayed unmatched.

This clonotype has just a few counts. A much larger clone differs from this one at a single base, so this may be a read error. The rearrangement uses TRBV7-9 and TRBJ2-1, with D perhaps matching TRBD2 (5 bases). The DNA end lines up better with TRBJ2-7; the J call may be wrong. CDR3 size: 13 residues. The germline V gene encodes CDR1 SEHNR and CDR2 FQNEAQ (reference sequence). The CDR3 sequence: CASSRDYNNEQYF. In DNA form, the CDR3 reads TGTGCCAGCAGCCGCGACTACAACAATGAGCAGTACTTC.

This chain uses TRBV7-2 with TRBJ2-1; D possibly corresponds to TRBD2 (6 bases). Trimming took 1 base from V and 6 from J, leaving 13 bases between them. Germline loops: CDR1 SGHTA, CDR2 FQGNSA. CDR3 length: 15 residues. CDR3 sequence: CASSLGTTGGNEQFF. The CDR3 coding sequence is TGTGCCAGCAGCTTAGGGACTACCGGGGGCAATGAGCAGTTCTTC.

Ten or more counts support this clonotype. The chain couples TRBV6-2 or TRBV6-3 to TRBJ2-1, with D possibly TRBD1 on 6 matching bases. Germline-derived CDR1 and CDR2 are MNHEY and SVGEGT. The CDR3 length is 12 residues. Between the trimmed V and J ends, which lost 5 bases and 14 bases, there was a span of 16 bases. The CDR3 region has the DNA TGTGCCAGCAGTATTGACAGGATGAAGGAGTTCTTC. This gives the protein CASSIDRMKEFF.

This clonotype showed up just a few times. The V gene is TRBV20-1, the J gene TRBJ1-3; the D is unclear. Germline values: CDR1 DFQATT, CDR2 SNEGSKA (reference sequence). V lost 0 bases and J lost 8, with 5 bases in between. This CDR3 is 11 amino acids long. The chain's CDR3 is CSAREGDTIYF. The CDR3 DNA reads TGCAGTGCTAGAGAGGGAGACACCATATATTTT.

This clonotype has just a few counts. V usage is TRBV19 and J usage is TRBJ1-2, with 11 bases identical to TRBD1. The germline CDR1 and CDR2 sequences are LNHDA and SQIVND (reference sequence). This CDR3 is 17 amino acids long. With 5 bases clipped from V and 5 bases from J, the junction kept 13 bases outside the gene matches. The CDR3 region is CASSSSASGQGVYGYTF. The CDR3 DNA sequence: TGTGCCAGTAGTTCCTCCGCCTCGGGACAGGGGGTTTATGGCTACACCTTC.

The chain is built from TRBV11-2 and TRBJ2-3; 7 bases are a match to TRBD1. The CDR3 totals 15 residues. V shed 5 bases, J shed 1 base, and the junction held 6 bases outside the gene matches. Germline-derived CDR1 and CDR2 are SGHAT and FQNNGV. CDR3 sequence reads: CASSRFGQGTDTQYF. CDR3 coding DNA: TGTGCCAGCAGCCGTTTCGGACAGGGCACAGATACGCAGTATTTT.

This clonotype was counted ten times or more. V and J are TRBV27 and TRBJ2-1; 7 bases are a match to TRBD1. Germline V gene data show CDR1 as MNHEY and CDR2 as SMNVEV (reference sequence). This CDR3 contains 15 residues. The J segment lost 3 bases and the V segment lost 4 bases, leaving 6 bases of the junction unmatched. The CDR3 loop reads CASSWGQLLYNEQFF. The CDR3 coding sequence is TGTGCCAGCAGTTGGGGACAGTTACTCTACAATGAGCAGTTCTTC.

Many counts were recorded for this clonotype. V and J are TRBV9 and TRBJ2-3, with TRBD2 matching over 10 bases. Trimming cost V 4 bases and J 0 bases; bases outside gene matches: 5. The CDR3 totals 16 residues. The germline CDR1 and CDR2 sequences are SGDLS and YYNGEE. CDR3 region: CASSTLAGASTDTQYF. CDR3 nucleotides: TGTGCCAGCAGCACCCTAGCGGGGGCTAGCACAGATACGCAGTATTTT.

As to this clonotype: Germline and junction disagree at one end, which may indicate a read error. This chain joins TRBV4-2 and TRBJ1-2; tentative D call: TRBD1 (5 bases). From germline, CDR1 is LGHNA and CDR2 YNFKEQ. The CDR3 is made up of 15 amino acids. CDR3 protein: CVSSSRDGANYGYTF. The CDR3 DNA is TGTGTCAGCAGCAGCCGGGACGGTGCTAACTATGGCTACACCTTC.

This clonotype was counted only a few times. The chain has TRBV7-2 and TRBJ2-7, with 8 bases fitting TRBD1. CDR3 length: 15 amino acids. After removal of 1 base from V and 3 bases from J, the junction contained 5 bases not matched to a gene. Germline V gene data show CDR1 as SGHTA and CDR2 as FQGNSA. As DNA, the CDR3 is TGTGCCAGCAGCTTAGGGACAGGGACTTTCTACGAGCAGTACTTC. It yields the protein CASSLGTGTFYEQYF.

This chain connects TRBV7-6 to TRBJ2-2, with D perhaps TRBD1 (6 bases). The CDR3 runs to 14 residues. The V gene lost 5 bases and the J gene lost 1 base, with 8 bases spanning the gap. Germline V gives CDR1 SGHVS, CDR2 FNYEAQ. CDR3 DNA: TGTGCCAGCAGCAGACAGGAGAACACCGGGGAGCTGTTTTTT. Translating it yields CASSRQENTGELFF.